This T cell receptor beta chain emerged from a study of blood T cell repertoires in COVID-19. The CDR3 extends over 14 amino acids. CDR1 is MNHEY and CDR2 is SVGAGI in the germline V gene. Trimming cost V 5 bases and J 7 bases; bases outside gene matches: 4. Using immunoSEQ multiplex PCR, the repertoire was profiled, and TCRdb retains in-frame clones only, with some absent. The sample includes about 310,000 clones, 90% of them seen just once. This TCR was recovered from a woman aged 35 to 49 with COVID-19, enrolled during active disease. The material sequenced was peripheral blood. The rearrangement joins TRBV6-5 to TRBJ1-3; TRBD1 agrees at 11 bases. The CDR3 is CASSLGQGANTIYF. The CDR3 nucleotides are TGTGCCAGCAGTCTTGGACAGGGGGCTAACACCATATATTTT.